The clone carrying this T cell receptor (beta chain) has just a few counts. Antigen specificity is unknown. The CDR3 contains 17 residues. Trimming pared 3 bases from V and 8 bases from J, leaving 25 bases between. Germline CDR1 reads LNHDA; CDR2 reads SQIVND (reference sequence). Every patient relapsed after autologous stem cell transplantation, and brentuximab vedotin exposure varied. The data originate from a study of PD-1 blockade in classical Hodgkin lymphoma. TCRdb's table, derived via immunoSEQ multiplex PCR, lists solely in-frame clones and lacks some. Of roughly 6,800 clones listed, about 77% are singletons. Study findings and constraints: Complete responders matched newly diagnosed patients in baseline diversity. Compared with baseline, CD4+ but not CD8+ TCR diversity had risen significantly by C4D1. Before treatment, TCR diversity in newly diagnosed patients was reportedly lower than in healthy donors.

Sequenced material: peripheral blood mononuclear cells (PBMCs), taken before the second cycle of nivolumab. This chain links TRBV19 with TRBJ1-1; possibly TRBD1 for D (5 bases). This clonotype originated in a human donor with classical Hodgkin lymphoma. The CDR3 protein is CASSIGESGTNLEEAFF. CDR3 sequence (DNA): TGTGCCAGTAGTATTGGGGAGTCAGGGACTAATTTGGAGGAAGCTTTCTTT.